The subject of this entry is one T cell receptor (beta chain). Its specificity is unknown. The source of the sample is a study of T cell responses to AZD1222 COVID-19 vaccine. Study-level findings and limits: Females outnumbered males among donors, who were mostly white British; clonal diversity was possibly underestimated.

The germline V gene encodes CDR1 LGHNA and CDR2 YNFKEQ. The J segment lost 3 bases and the V segment lost 0 bases, leaving 14 bases of the junction unmatched. The CDR3 length is 20 residues. The study pooled second doses at about 4 or about 12 weeks. Method: immunoSEQ multiplex PCR; TCRdb's copy keeps in-frame clones and lacks some. The repertoire holds about 88,000 clones, with approximately 88% as singletons. The V gene is TRBV4-2, the J gene TRBJ2-2; 9 bases line up with TRBD2. Sequences were derived from peripheral blood, sampled 28 days after the second AZD1222 dose. The TCR comes from an adult who received the AZD1222 COVID-19 vaccine. CDR3 sequence reads: CASSQDPDVGGGAYTGELFF. The DNA of the CDR3 is TGTGCCAGCAGCCAAGATCCGGATGTTGGCGGGGGGGCCTACACCGGGGAGCTGTTTTTT.